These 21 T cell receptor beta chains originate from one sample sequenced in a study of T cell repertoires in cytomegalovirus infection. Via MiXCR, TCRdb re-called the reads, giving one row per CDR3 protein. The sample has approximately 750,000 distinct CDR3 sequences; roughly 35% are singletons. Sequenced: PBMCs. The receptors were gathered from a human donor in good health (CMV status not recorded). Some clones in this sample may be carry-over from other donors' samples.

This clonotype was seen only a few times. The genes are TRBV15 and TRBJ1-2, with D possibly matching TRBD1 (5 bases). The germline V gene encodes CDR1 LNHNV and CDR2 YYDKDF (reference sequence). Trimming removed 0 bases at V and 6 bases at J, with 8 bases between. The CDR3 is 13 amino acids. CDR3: CATSRDPGDGYTF. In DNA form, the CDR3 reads TGTGCCACCAGCAGAGATCCGGGGGATGGCTACACCTTC.

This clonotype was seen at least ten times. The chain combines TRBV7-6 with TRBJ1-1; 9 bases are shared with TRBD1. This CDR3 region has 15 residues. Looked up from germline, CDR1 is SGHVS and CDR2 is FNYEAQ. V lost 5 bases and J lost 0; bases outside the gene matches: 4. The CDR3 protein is CASSRGQGMNTEAFF. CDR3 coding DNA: TGTGCCAGCAGCCGTGGACAGGGGATGAACACTGAAGCTTTCTTT. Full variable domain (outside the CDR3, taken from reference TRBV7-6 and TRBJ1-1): GAGVSQSPRYKVTKRGQDVALRCDPISGHVSLYWYRQALGQGPEFLTYFNYEAQQDKSGLPNDRFSAERPEGSISTLTIQRTEQRDSAMYRCASSRGQGMNTEAFFGQGTRLTVV.

The CDR3 DNA sequence: TGTGCCAGCTCCAGGGGTTCGCACGATACGCAGTATTTT. Encoded protein: CASSRGSHDTQYF. V is TRBV7-9 and J is TRBJ2-3; the D gene is possibly TRBD1 (6 bases). The CDR3 length is 13 residues. Germline CDR1 reads SEHNR; CDR2 reads FQNEAQ (reference sequence). V was trimmed by 8 bases and J by 6 bases, leaving 15 bases between them. The full variable domain, its missing parts supplied by reference TRBV7-9 and TRBJ2-3, is DTGVSQNPRHKITKRGQNVTFRCDPISEHNRLYWYRQTLGQGPEFLTYFQNEAQLEKSRLLSDRFSAERPKGSFSTLEIQRTEQGDSAMYLCASSRGSHDTQYFGPGTRLTVL.

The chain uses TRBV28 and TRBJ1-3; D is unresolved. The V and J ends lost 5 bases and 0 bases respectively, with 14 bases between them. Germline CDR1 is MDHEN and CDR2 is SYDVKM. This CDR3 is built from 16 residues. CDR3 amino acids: CASSGDRVSSGNTIYF. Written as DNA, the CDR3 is TGTGCCAGCAGTGGGGATCGGGTTTCCTCTGGAAACACCATATATTTT.

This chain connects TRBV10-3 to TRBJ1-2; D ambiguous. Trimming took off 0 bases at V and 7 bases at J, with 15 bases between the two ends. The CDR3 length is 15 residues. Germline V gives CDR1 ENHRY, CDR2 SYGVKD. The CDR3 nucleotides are TGTGCCATCAGTGAGTCGGATCCCTTGGGAGGTGGCTACACCTTC. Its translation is CAISESDPLGGGYTF.

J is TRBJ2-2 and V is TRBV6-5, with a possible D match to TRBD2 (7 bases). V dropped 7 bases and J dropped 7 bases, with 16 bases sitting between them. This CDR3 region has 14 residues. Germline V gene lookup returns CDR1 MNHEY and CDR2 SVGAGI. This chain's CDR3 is CASTKGGSIGELFF. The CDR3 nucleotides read TGTGCCAGCACGAAGGGGGGGTCGATCGGGGAGCTGTTTTTT.

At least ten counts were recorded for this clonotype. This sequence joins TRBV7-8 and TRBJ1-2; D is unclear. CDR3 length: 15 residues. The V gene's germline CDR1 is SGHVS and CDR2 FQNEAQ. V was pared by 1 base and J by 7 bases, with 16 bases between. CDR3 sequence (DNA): TGTGCCAGCAGCTTAGACCAACCGCAGGCGGGTGGCTACACCTTC. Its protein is CASSLDQPQAGGYTF.

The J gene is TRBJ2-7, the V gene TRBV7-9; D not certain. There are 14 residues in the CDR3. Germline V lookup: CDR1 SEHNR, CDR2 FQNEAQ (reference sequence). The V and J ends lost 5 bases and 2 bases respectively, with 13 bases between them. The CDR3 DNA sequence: TGTGCCAGCAGCCCTACCCGCATTCCCTACGAGCAGTACTTC. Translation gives CASSPTRIPYEQYF.

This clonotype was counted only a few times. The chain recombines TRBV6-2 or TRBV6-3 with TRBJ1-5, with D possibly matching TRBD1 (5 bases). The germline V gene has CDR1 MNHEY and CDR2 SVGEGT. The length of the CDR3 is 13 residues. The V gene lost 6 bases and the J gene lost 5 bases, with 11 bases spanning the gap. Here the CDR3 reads CASSSGPYQPQHF. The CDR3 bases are TGTGCCAGCAGCTCGGGACCGTATCAGCCCCAGCATTTT.

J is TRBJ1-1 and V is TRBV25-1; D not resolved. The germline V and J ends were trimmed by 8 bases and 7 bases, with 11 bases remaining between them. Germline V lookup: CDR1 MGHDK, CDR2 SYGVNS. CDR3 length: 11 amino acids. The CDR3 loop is CASGGPGEAFF. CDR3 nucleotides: TGTGCCAGCGGAGGACCGGGTGAAGCTTTCTTT.

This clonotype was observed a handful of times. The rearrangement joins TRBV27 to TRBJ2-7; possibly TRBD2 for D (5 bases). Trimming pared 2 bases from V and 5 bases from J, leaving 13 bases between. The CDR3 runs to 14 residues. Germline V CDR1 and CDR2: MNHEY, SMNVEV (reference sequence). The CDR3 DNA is TGTGCCAGCAGTTTAGGTAGCGTTGACGACGAGCAGTACTTC. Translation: CASSLGSVDDEQYF.

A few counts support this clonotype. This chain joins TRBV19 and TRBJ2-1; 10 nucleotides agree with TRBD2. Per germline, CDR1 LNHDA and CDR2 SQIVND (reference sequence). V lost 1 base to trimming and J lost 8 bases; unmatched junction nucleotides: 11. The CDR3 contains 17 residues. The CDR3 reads CASSIVLAGVGGDEQFF. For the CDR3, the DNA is TGTGCCAGTAGTATAGTGCTAGCGGGAGTGGGAGGAGATGAGCAGTTCTTC.

The CDR3, as DNA: TGTGCCAGCAGTTTAACGGTCACGCAAGATGATAATTCACCCCTCCACTTT. It is translated as CASSLTVTQDDNSPLHF. The rearrangement links TRBV27 to TRBJ1-6; D gene unclear. Trimming removed 2 bases from V and 5 bases from J, with 16 bases in between. Per germline, CDR1 MNHEY and CDR2 SMNVEV (reference sequence). The CDR3 consists of 17 residues.

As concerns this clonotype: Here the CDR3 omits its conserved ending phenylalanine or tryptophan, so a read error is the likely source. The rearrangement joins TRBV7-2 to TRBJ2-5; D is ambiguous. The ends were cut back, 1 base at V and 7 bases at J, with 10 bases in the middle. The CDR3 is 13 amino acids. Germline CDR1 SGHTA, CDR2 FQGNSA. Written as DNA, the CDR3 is TGTGCCAGCAGCTTAGGTTATTCCGGGACCCAGTACTAC. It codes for CASSLGYSGTQYY.

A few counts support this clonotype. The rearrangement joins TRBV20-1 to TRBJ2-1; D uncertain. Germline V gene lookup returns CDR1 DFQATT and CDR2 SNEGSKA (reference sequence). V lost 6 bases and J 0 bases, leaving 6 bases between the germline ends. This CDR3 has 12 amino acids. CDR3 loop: CSAPSSYNEQFF. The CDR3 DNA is TGCAGTGCCCCCTCCTCCTACAATGAGCAGTTCTTC.

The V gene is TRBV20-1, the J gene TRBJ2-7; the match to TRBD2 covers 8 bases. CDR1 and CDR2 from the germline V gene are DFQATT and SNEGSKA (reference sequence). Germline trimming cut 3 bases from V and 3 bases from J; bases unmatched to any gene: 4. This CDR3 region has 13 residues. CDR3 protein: CSASGRGFYEQYF. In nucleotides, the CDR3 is TGCAGTGCTAGCGGGAGGGGATTCTACGAGCAGTACTTC.

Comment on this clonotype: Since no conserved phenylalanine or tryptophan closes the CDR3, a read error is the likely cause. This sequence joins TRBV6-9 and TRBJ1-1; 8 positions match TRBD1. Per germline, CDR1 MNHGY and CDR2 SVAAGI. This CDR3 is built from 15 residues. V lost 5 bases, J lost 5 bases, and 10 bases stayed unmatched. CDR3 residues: CASSPRTGRSTEAFL. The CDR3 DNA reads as TGTGCCAGCAGTCCCCGGACAGGGAGGAGTACTGAAGCTTTCCTT.

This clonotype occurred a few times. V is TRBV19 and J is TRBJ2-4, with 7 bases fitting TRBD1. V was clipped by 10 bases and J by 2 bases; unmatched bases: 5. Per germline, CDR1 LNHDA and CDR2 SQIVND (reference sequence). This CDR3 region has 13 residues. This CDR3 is CATMTGTKNIQYF. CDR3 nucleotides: TGTGCCACTATGACAGGGACCAAAAACATTCAGTACTTC. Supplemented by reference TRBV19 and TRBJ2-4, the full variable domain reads DGGITQSPKYLFRKEGQNVTLSCEQNLNHDAMYWYRQDPGQGLRLIYYSQIVNDFQKGDIAEGYSVSREKKESFPLTVTSAQKNPTAFYLCATMTGTKNIQYFGAGTRLSVL.

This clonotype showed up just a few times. CDR3 amino acids: CASSLGALGEKLFF. CDR3 nucleotide sequence: TGTGCCAGCAGCTTAGGTGCTTTGGGAGAAAAACTGTTTTTT. This rearrangement joins TRBV7-9 to TRBJ1-4, with D hard to call. V lost 1 base, J lost 8 bases, and 11 bases lay in between. The CDR3 contains 14 residues. Per germline, CDR1 SEHNR and CDR2 FQNEAQ (reference sequence).

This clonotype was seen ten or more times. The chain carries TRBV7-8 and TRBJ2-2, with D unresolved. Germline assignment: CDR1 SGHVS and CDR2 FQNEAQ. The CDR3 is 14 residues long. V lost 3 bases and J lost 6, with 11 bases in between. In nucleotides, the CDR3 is TGTGCCAGCAGCTTGAGGACGAGCCCCGGGGAGCTGTTTTTT. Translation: CASSLRTSPGELFF. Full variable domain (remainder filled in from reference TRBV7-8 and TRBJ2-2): GAGVSQSPRYKVAKRGQDVALRCDPISGHVSLFWYQQALGQGPEFLTYFQNEAQLDKSGLPSDRFFAERPEGSVSTLKIQRTQQEDSAVYLCASSLRTSPGELFFGEGSRLTVL.

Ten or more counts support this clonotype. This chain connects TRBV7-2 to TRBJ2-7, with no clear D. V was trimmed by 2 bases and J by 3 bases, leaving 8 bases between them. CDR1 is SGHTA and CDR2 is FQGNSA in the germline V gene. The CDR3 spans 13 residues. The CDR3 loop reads CASSLLGSYEQYF. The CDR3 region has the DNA TGTGCCAGCAGCTTATTGGGCAGCTACGAGCAGTACTTC. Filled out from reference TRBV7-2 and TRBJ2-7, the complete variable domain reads GAGVSQSPSNKVTEKGKDVELRCDPISGHTALYWYRQSLGQGLEFLIYFQGNSAPDKSGLPSDRFSAERTGGSVSTLTIQRTQQEDSAVYLCASSLLGSYEQYFGPGTRLTVT.